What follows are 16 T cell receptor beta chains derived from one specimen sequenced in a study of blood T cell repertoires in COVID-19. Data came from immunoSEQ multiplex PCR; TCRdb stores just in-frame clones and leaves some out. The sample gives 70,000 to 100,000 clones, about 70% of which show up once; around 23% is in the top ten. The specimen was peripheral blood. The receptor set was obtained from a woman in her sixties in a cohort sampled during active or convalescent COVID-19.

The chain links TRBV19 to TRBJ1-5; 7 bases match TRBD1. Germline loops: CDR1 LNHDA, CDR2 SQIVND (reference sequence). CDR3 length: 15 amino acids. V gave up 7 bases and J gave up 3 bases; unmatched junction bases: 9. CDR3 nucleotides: TGTGCCAGTACCCCAGACAGGGCCATCAATCAGCCCCAGCATTTT. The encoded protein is CASTPDRAINQPQHF.

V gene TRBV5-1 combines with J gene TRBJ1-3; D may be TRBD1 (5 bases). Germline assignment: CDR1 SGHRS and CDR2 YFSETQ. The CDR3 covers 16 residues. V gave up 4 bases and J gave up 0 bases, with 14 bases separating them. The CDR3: CASSPGLLSSGNTIYF. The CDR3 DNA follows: TGCGCCAGCAGCCCGGGACTGTTGAGCTCTGGAAACACCATATATTTT. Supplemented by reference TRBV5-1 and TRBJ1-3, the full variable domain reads KAGVTQTPRYLIKTRGQQVTLSCSPISGHRSVSWYQQTPGQGLQFLFEYFSETQRNKGNFPGRFSGRQFSNSRSEMNVSTLELGDSALYLCASSPGLLSSGNTIYFGEGSWLTVV.

The CDR3 bases are TGTGCCAGCAGCGCTCAGGGTTCTGGAAACACCATATATTTT. It encodes CASSAQGSGNTIYF. This sequence joins TRBV7-9 and TRBJ1-3, with D possibly being TRBD1 (5 bases). V gave up 5 bases and J gave up 1 base, with 9 bases separating them. This CDR3 is 14 amino acids long. From germline, CDR1 is SEHNR and CDR2 FQNEAQ (reference sequence).

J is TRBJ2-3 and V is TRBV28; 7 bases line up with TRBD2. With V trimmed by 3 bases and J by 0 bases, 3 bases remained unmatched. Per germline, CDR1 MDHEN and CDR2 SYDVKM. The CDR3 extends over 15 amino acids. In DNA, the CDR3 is TGTGCCAGCAGTTTCGGGGGGACTAGCACAGATACGCAGTATTTT. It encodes CASSFGGTSTDTQYF.

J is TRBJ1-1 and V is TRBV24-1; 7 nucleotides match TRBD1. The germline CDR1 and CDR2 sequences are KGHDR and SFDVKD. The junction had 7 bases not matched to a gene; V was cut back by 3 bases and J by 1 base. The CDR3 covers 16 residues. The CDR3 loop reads CATSDHGDSRNTEAFF. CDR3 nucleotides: TGTGCCACCAGTGATCATGGGGACAGTAGGAACACTGAAGCTTTCTTT.

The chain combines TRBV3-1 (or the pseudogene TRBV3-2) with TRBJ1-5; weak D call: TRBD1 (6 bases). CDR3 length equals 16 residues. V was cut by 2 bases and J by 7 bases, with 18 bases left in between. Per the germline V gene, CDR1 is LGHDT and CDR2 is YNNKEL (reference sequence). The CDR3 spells CASSQNLGGGPQPQHF. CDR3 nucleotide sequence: TGTGCCAGCAGCCAAAACCTCGGCGGGGGGCCCCAGCCCCAGCATTTT.

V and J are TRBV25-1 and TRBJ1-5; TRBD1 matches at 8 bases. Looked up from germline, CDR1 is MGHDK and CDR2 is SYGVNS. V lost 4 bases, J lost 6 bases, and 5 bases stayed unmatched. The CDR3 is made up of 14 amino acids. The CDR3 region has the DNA TGTGCCAGCAGTGCCCAGGGGGCGAGTCAGCCCCAGCATTTT. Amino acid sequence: CASSAQGASQPQHF.

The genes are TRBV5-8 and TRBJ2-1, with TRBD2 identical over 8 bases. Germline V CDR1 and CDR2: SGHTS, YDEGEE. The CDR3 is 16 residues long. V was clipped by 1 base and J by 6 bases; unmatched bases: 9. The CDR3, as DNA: TGTGCCAGCAGCTTGTTCTCGGGGGGGCAGGGCAATGAGCAGTTCTTC. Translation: CASSLFSGGQGNEQFF.

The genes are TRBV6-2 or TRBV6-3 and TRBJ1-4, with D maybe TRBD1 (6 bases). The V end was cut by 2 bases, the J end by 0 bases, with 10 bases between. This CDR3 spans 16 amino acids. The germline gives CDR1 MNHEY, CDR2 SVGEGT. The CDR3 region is CASSYTRTATNEKLFF. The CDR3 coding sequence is TGTGCCAGCAGTTACACCAGGACAGCAACTAATGAAAAACTGTTTTTT.

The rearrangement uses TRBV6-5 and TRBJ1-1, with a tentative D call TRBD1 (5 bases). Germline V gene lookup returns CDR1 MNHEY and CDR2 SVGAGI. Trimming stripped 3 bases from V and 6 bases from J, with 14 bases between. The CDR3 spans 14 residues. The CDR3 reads CASSYGALPAEAFF. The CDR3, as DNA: TGTGCCAGCAGTTATGGGGCCCTCCCCGCTGAAGCTTTCTTT.

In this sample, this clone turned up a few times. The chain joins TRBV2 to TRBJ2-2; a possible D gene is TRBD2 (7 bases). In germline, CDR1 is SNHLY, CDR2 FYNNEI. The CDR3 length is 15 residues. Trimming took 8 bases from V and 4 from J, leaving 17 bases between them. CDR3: CASEGGRLSTGELFF. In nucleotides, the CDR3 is TGTGCCAGCGAGGGGGGGCGCCTGAGCACCGGGGAGCTGTTTTTT. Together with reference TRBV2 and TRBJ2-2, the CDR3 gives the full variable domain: EPEVTQTPSHQVTQMGQEVILRCVPISNHLYFYWYRQILGQKVEFLVSFYNNEISEKSEIFDDQFSVERPDGSNFTLKIRSTKLEDSAMYFCASEGGRLSTGELFFGEGSRLTVL.

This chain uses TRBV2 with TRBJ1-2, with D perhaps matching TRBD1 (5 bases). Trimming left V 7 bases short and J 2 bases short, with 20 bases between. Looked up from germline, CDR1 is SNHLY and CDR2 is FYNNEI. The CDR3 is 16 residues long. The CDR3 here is CASINSGGNVNYGYTF. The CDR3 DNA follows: TGTGCCAGCATCAATTCGGGGGGGAATGTCAACTATGGCTACACCTTC. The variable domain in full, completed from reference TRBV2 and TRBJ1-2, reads EPEVTQTPSHQVTQMGQEVILRCVPISNHLYFYWYRQILGQKVEFLVSFYNNEISEKSEIFDDQFSVERPDGSNFTLKIRSTKLEDSAMYFCASINSGGNVNYGYTFGSGTRLTVV.

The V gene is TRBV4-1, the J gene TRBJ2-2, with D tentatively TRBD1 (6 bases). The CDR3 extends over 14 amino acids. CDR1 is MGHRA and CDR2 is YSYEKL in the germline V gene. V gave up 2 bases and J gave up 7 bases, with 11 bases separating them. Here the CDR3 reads CASSQIGTHGELFF. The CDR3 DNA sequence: TGCGCCAGCAGCCAAATCGGGACACACGGGGAGCTGTTTTTT.

CDR3 nucleotides: TGTGCCAGCACGGGGACAGGGGGCGTTTTGCCTCATGGCTACACCTTC. As protein: CASTGTGGVLPHGYTF. V usage is TRBV2 and J usage is TRBJ1-2; 12 bases agree with TRBD1. Germline assignment: CDR1 SNHLY and CDR2 FYNNEI. The J segment lost 6 bases and the V segment lost 7 bases, leaving 12 bases of the junction unmatched. This CDR3 is 16 amino acids long.

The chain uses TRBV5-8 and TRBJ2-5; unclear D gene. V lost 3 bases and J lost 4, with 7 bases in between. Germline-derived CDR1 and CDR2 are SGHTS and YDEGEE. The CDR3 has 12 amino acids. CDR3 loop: CASSWSRETQYF. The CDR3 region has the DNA TGTGCCAGCAGCTGGAGCCGAGAGACCCAGTACTTC.

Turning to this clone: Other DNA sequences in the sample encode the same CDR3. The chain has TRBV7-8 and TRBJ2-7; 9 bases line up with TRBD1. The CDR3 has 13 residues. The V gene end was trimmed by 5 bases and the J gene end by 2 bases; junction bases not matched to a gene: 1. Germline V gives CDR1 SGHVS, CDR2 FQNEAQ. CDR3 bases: TGTGCCAGCAGCCGGGACAGGGCCTACGAGCAGTACTTC. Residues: CASSRDRAYEQYF. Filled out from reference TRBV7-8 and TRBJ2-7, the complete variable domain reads GAGVSQSPRYKVAKRGQDVALRCDPISGHVSLFWYQQALGQGPEFLTYFQNEAQLDKSGLPSDRFFAERPEGSVSTLKIQRTQQEDSAVYLCASSRDRAYEQYFGPGTRLTVT.